Listed below are T cell receptor beta chains from one sample, sequenced in a study of blood T cell repertoires in COVID-19. Assay used: immunoSEQ multiplex PCR; TCRdb lists only in-frame clones, some missing. The data contain about 160,000 clones, almost 85% of them singletons. Sequenced: peripheral blood. Source of these receptors: a woman of 80 years or more with acute or convalescent COVID-19. The CDR3 runs from the conserved cysteine through the conserved F or W. D genes are given only for firm matches. Size tells how often a clone was seen (once, few, many) or the class of an expanded clone, and some rows leave it out.

size	D	V	J	CDR3	DNA
few	TRBD2	TRBV19	TRBJ2-7	CASSIQALADEQYF	TGTGCCAGTAGTATTCAGGCACTAGCGGACGAGCAGTACTTC
NA	NA	TRBV11-2	TRBJ2-3	CASSLEAGDTQYF	TGTGCCAGCAGCTTAGAAGCAGGAGATACGCAGTATTTT
once	NA	TRBV29-1	TRBJ1-1	CSVAGTRNTEAFF	TGCAGCGTTGCCGGGACACGCAACACTGAAGCTTTCTTT
NA	TRBD1	TRBV2	TRBJ1-2	CASSSGTGNYGYTF	TGTGCCAGCAGTTCAGGGACAGGGAACTATGGCTACACCTTC
NA	NA	TRBV6-6	TRBJ2-5	CASSYARLGGVETQYF	TGTGCCAGCAGTTACGCCCGTTTGGGGGGAGTAGAGACCCAGTACTTC
many	TRBD1	TRBV6-2/TRBV6-3	TRBJ2-7	CASSDRGRSYEQYF	TGTGCCAGCAGTGACAGGGGTCGTTCCTACGAGCAGTACTTC
NA	TRBD2	TRBV27	TRBJ2-2	CASSLVGLAGGPMAGELFF	TGTGCCAGCAGTTTGGTCGGGCTAGCGGGAGGGCCGATGGCCGGGGAGCTGTTTTTT
NA	NA	TRBV10-1	TRBJ1-2	CASSGQAGANYGYTF	TGCGCCAGCAGTGGACAGGCCGGAGCTAACTATGGCTACACCTTC
few	NA	TRBV11-2	TRBJ1-3	CASSPRGSGNTIYF	TGTGCCAGCAGCCCTCGGGGCTCTGGAAACACCATATATTTT
NA	NA	TRBV27	TRBJ2-1	CASNGGAYNEQFF	TGTGCCAGCAACGGAGGCGCCTACAATGAGCAGTTCTTC
NA	TRBD1	TRBV5-4	TRBJ1-2	CASSLEQGLQYGYTF	TGTGCCAGCAGCTTGGAACAGGGGCTCCAGTATGGCTACACCTTC
NA	TRBD1	TRBV27	TRBJ1-6	CASSPLSGQGSSPLHF	TGTGCCAGCAGTCCTCTTTCGGGACAGGGAAGCTCACCCCTCCACTTT
NA	TRBD1	TRBV2	TRBJ2-1	CASSPQGAALFF	TGTGCCAGCAGTCCTCAGGGGGCGGCACTATTCTTC
NA	TRBD2	TRBV5-1	TRBJ2-3	CATSAGLITDTQYF	TGCGCCACCTCAGCGGGGCTAATCACAGATACGCAGTATTTT
NA	NA	TRBV2	TRBJ2-7	CASSVQGFNEQYF	TGTGCCAGCAGTGTTCAGGGATTTAACGAGCAGTACTTC
NA	TRBD2	TRBV5-6	TRBJ2-3	CASSPGASGRAREDTQYF	TGTGCCAGCAGCCCTGGGGCTAGCGGGAGGGCCCGGGAAGATACGCAGTATTTT
once	NA	TRBV4-1	TRBJ2-7	CASSQDWQGSEQYF	TGCGCCAGCAGCCAAGATTGGCAGGGGTCCGAGCAGTACTTC
NA	NA	TRBV18	TRBJ1-1	CASSPMQSAFF	TGTGCCAGCTCACCAATGCAGTCTGCTTTCTTT
NA	TRBD1	TRBV6-1	TRBJ1-1	CASSDPGQRTEAFF	TGTGCCAGCAGTGATCCGGGACAGCGCACTGAAGCTTTCTTT
NA	TRBD1	TRBV5-1	TRBJ1-1	CASSSGQTNTEAFF	TGCGCCAGCAGCTCGGGACAGACGAACACTGAAGCTTTCTTT
many	TRBD2	TRBV30	TRBJ2-1	CARGLAGRPNEQFF	TGTGCCCGGGGACTAGCGGGTCGGCCAAATGAGCAGTTCTTC
NA	NA	TRBV5-6	TRBJ2-1	CASSLGAGEQFF	TGTGCCAGCAGCTTGGGGGCGGGTGAGCAGTTCTTC
NA	NA	TRBV4-1	TRBJ1-5	CASSQQYRGGNQPQHF	TGCGCCAGCAGCCAACAATACCGGGGGGGGAATCAGCCCCAGCATTTT
once	NA	TRBV15	TRBJ2-3	CATSRDGTGDTQYF	TGTGCCACCAGCAGAGATGGGACTGGAGATACGCAGTATTTT
NA	TRBD2	TRBV5-1	TRBJ2-1	CASSLALAGGNEQFF	TGCGCCAGCAGCTTGGCCCTAGCGGGAGGGAATGAGCAGTTCTTC